These 12 T cell receptor beta chains originate from one sample sequenced in a study of T cells in Graves' hyperthyroidism and ophthalmopathy. Amplification yielded TCR beta CDR3 regions, with RNA transcripts as the source. Using the HTBI primer set, a first-round RT-PCR was run on the TCR CDR3. TCRdb independently ran MiXCR on the multiplex PCR reads; one entry per CDR3 protein. This sample has a few hundred thousand distinct CDR3 sequences, with more than 45% found just once. Sequenced: peripheral blood or thyroid tissue (not recorded which). Receptors were obtained from a young woman with Graves' hyperthyroidism.

The rearrangement uses TRBV4-1 and TRBJ2-1, with D maybe TRBD2 (5 bases). Germline CDR1 and CDR2: MGHRA and YSYEKL. V was trimmed by 7 bases and J by 0 bases, leaving 16 bases between them. The CDR3 covers 16 residues. In DNA, the CDR3 is TGCGCCAGCACCAGCCCGAGGACTGACTCCTACAATGAGCAGTTCTTC. The encoded protein is CASTSPRTDSYNEQFF.

In this sample, this clonotype turned up once. This chain uses TRBV20-1 with TRBJ2-5, with D unresolved. Germline CDR1 DFQATT, CDR2 SNEGSKA (reference sequence). The length of the CDR3 is 14 residues. Deletions cut 0 bases from V and 4 bases from J, with 12 bases between. The CDR3 here is CSARDSTYRETQYF. The CDR3 DNA is TGCAGTGCTAGAGACTCGACCTACCGAGAGACCCAGTACTTC.

This clonotype has ten or more counts. The chain combines TRBV6-6 with TRBJ2-2; possibly TRBD1 for D (6 bases). CDR1 and CDR2 from the germline V gene are MNHNY and SVGAGI (reference sequence). Trimming cost V 6 bases and J 3 bases, with 11 bases left between them. This CDR3 has 14 amino acids. The CDR3 nucleotides are TGTGCCAGCAGATTCCAGGGGCACACCGGGGAGCTGTTTTTT. Protein sequence: CASRFQGHTGELFF.

The rearrangement links TRBV29-1 to TRBJ2-7; D is ambiguous. With 7 bases removed from V and 2 bases from J, the gap between germline ends came to 3 bases. This CDR3 is built from 9 residues. In germline, CDR1 is SQVTM, CDR2 ANQGSEA. In DNA, the CDR3 is TGCAGCGATACCTACGAGCAGTACTTC. Translation gives CSDTYEQYF.

Concerning this clonotype itself: Likely a read error: the CDR3 ends without its conserved phenylalanine or tryptophan. The rearrangement joins TRBV29-1 to TRBJ2-3, with D perhaps being TRBD1 or TRBD2 (6 bases each). CDR1 and CDR2 from the germline V gene are SQVTM and ANQGSEA. The CDR3 totals 14 residues. V lost 6 bases and J lost 5, with 18 bases in between. CDR3 amino acids: CSVLTGRGRDTQYL. CDR3 sequence (DNA): TGCAGCGTGCTGACAGGTCGGGGGAGAGATACGCAGTATCTT.

This clonotype was seen at least ten times. The chain combines TRBV27 with TRBJ1-1, with TRBD1 matching over 11 bases. The V segment lost 4 bases and the J segment 6 bases; nucleotides outside the gene matches: 1. Germline V gives CDR1 MNHEY, CDR2 SMNVEV (reference sequence). The CDR3 runs 13 residues. The CDR3 sequence is CASSWDRGAEAFF. The CDR3 nucleotides read TGTGCCAGCAGTTGGGACAGGGGGGCTGAAGCTTTCTTT.

This clonotype was seen at least ten times. The rearrangement links TRBV7-2 to TRBJ2-7; D remains unclear. CDR1 is SGHTA, CDR2 FQGNSA, per germline. This CDR3 spans 15 amino acids. V shed 1 base and J shed 0 bases, with 10 bases lying between them. The CDR3 here is CASSLGIGVSYEQYF. CDR3 DNA sequence: TGTGCCAGCAGCTTAGGAATCGGCGTCTCCTACGAGCAGTACTTC.

The chain employs TRBV2 and TRBJ1-1; D is possibly TRBD1 (6 bases). CDR1 and CDR2 (germline): SNHLY, FYNNEI. Trimming stripped 6 bases from V and 3 bases from J, with 17 bases between. The CDR3 is 15 amino acids. CDR3 in amino acids: CASRSVRGPDTEAFF. The DNA for the CDR3 is TGTGCCAGCAGATCCGTCCGGGGGCCGGACACTGAAGCTTTCTTT.

This clonotype appeared many times. This sequence joins TRBV3-1 and TRBJ1-3, with 9 nucleotides matching TRBD1. CDR3 length: 15 residues. The ends lost 4 bases at V and 4 bases at J; junction bases unmatched: 5. Germline V lookup: CDR1 LGHDT, CDR2 YNNKEL (reference sequence). The CDR3 region is CASSPGQGNGNTIYF. The CDR3 DNA reads TGTGCCAGCAGCCCAGGACAGGGGAACGGAAACACCATATATTTT.

With respect to this clonotype: A much larger clone differs from this one at a single base, so this may be a read error. This chain links TRBV12-3 or TRBV12-4 with TRBJ1-4; a possible D gene is TRBD1 (6 bases). The CDR3 loop spans 16 amino acids. As DNA, the CDR3 is TGTGCCAGCAGCGCCACCGGACAGTCGCCAAATGAAAAACTGCTTTTT. It is translated as CASSATGQSPNEKLLF.

This clonotype has ten or more counts. V and J are TRBV27 and TRBJ2-7, with D maybe TRBD2 (6 bases). The V gene lost 5 bases and the J gene lost 2 bases, with 16 bases spanning the gap. The CDR3 spans 15 residues. Germline assignment: CDR1 MNHEY and CDR2 SMNVEV (reference sequence). The CDR3 nucleotides read TGTGCCAGCAGTAGAACCGGGACTGGAACCTACGAGCAGTACTTC. It encodes CASSRTGTGTYEQYF.

This clonotype was recorded at least ten times. The chain is built from TRBV7-6 and TRBJ1-1; D not certain. The CDR3 has 13 residues. Germline V gene lookup returns CDR1 SGHVS and CDR2 FNYEAQ. V was cut by 5 bases and J by 4 bases, with 11 bases left in between. CDR3 in amino acids: CASSLTDRTEAFF. For the CDR3, the DNA is TGTGCCAGCAGCCTAACAGATCGCACTGAAGCTTTCTTT.